The T cell receptor beta chain under discussion was sequenced for a study of spatial heterogeneity in lung cancer. Study-level background: A unique TCR and UMI combination showed up more than ten times in raw reads, on average.

CDR1 and CDR2 from the germline V gene are KGHDR and SFDVKD. V was cut by 10 bases and J by 8 bases, with 10 bases left in between. This CDR3 has 11 amino acids. Specified time point: blood at routine non-recurrence follow-up after resection. Whole RNA, which was extracted from tumor, nontumor lung tissue or frozen PBMC, was sequenced without any cell sorting. This clonotype was seen many times. TCRdb reprocessed the 5' RACE reads with MiXCR, giving one entry per CDR3 protein. The table records 15,000 to 20,000 distinct CDR3 sequences, around 5.9% of them present only once. The sample consisted of PBMCs, taken at follow-up. The clonotype was recovered from a male donor with early-stage non-small cell lung cancer. The gene calls are TRBV24-1 and TRBJ1-4; unclear D gene. CDR3 DNA sequence: TGTGCCACGGGATTTGGCGAAAAACTGTTTTTT. Protein product: CATGFGEKLFF.